The 10 T cell receptor beta chains below all came from one sample that was sequenced in a study of cytomegalovirus exposure and HLA in healthy donors. The PCR was carried out with 60 Vbeta primers and 13 Jbeta primers. Produced via immunoSEQ multiplex PCR; TCRdb's table is partial and in-frame only. This table holds some 130,000 clones, around four fifths found once. The specimen was PBMCs. These receptors were taken from a female donor in good health and CMV-seronegative.

This clone was observed a handful of times. V is TRBV2 and J is TRBJ2-1; D may be TRBD1 (5 bases). The CDR3 sequence is 13 residues long. Trimming removed 9 bases at V and 9 bases at J, with 18 bases between. The germline gives CDR1 SNHLY, CDR2 FYNNEI. CDR3 amino acids: CARGMGPVREQFF. DNA for the CDR3: TGTGCCAGAGGGATGGGGCCAGTCCGTGAGCAGTTCTTC.

The chain joins TRBV5-1 to TRBJ1-1; maybe TRBD1 (5 bases). V was shortened by 2 bases and J by 4 bases, with 9 bases between the two germline ends. The CDR3 has 13 residues. Per germline, CDR1 SGHRS and CDR2 YFSETQ. This chain's CDR3 is CASSLDRFTEAFF. Here the CDR3 DNA reads TGCGCCAGCAGCTTAGACAGATTCACTGAAGCTTTCTTT. The variable domain in full, with the rest retrieved from reference TRBV5-1 and TRBJ1-1, is KAGVTQTPRYLIKTRGQQVTLSCSPISGHRSVSWYQQTPGQGLQFLFEYFSETQRNKGNFPGRFSGRQFSNSRSEMNVSTLELGDSALYLCASSLDRFTEAFFGQGTRLTVV.

This chain joins TRBV30 and TRBJ2-2; 7 nucleotides match TRBD1. V trimming: 8 bases; J trimming: 0 bases; junction bases outside the gene matches: 9. Germline V gene data show CDR1 as GTSNPN and CDR2 as SVGIG (reference sequence). The CDR3 length is 15 residues. CDR3 bases: TGTGCCGGTTCTTACAGGGGATCGAACACCGGGGAGCTGTTTTTT. Translated, it gives CAGSYRGSNTGELFF.

The V gene is TRBV9, the J gene TRBJ1-2, with TRBD1 as a possible D gene (5 bases). The CDR3 sequence is 16 residues long. Trimming removed 3 bases at V and 0 bases at J, with 15 bases between. Germline assignment: CDR1 SGDLS and CDR2 YYNGEE. Written as DNA, the CDR3 is TGTGCCAGCAGCGCTGGGGCAGAAGTCACTAACTATGGCTACACCTTC. Translating it yields CASSAGAEVTNYGYTF.

The chain uses TRBV9 and TRBJ2-4; a weak D match, TRBD2 (6 bases). The germline CDR1 and CDR2 sequences are SGDLS and YYNGEE. Deletions cut 0 bases from V and 1 base from J, with 11 bases between. The CDR3 totals 16 residues. CDR3 sequence reads: CASSVGGALAKNIQYF. CDR3 nucleotides: TGTGCCAGCAGCGTAGGCGGGGCCCTCGCCAAAAACATTCAGTACTTC.

V usage is TRBV5-5 and J usage is TRBJ2-1, with 7 bases matching TRBD2. CDR1 and CDR2 from the germline V gene are SGHKS and YYEKEE (reference sequence). This CDR3 contains 16 residues. V lost 1 base and J lost 0; bases outside the gene matches: 4. This CDR3 is CASSLWPSGSYNEQFF. CDR3 coding DNA: TGTGCCAGCAGCTTGTGGCCTAGCGGCTCCTACAATGAGCAGTTCTTC.

This clone turned up a few times. The V and J genes are TRBV5-1 and TRBJ1-1; 9 bases match TRBD1. Germline-derived CDR1 and CDR2 are SGHRS and YFSETQ. The junction had 5 bases not matched to a gene; V was cut back by 4 bases and J by 1 base. The CDR3 runs to 15 residues. The CDR3 loop reads CASSRIQGANTEAFF. CDR3 in DNA: TGCGCCAGCAGCAGAATACAGGGGGCGAACACTGAAGCTTTCTTT.

The chain is built from TRBV15 and TRBJ1-4, with 11 bases aligning to TRBD1. Germline V gene sequence: CDR1 LNHNV, CDR2 YYDKDF (reference sequence). V was clipped by 1 base and J by 7 bases; unmatched bases: 5. The CDR3 totals 16 residues. The CDR3 here is CATSRGTGGESEKLFF. For the CDR3, the DNA is TGTGCCACCAGCAGAGGGACAGGGGGCGAAAGTGAAAAACTGTTTTTT.

V gene TRBV7-2 combines with J gene TRBJ2-7, with D possibly being TRBD2 (6 bases). This CDR3 contains 13 residues. The germline CDR1 and CDR2 sequences are SGHTA and FQGNSA. Trimming removed 4 bases at V and 4 bases at J, with 11 bases between. The CDR3 region is CASSSRRGYEQYF. The DNA of the CDR3 is TGTGCCAGCAGCTCGCGACGGGGGTACGAGCAGTACTTC.

The chain employs TRBV7-8 and TRBJ1-6; the D gene is possibly TRBD1 (5 bases). V lost 5 bases, J lost 7 bases, and 12 bases lay in between. The CDR3 is made up of 14 amino acids. Germline V gene sequence: CDR1 SGHVS, CDR2 FQNEAQ. In nucleotides, the CDR3 is TGTGCCAGCAGCGCCTCAGGGCCAAATTCACCCCTCCACTTT. It translates to CASSASGPNSPLHF.